The 7 T cell receptor beta chains below all came from one sample that was sequenced in a study of cytomegalovirus exposure and HLA in healthy donors. PCR primers comprised 60 Vbeta and 13 Jbeta primers. This table comes from immunoSEQ multiplex PCR, and its TCRdb copy is limited to in-frame clones, with some not included. The sample consists of roughly 120,000 clones, 80% of them appearing once. Material for sequencing was PBMCs. These receptors were taken from a human donor in good health.

The chain links TRBV5-5 to TRBJ1-2; D gene unclear. V was trimmed by 1 base and J by 4 bases, leaving 14 bases between them. Germline CDR1 is SGHKS and CDR2 is YYEKEE (reference sequence). The CDR3 has 15 amino acids. The CDR3 bases are TGTGCCAGCAGCTTGATCGGGGTCCCTGGCTATGGCTACACCTTC. Translated, it gives CASSLIGVPGYGYTF.

The chain has TRBV6-5 and TRBJ1-4, with a possible D match to TRBD1 (6 bases). This CDR3 has 15 amino acids. The ends were cut back, 5 bases at V and 15 bases at J, with 25 bases in the middle. The V gene's germline CDR1 is MNHEY and CDR2 SVGAGI. The CDR3: CASSNNPDSGEKVFF. DNA for the CDR3: TGTGCCAGCAGTAATAATCCGGACAGCGGTGAGAAGGTGTTTTTT.

This chain uses TRBV11-2 with TRBJ2-2, with TRBD2 as a possible D gene (7 bases). The CDR3 runs to 17 residues. Trimming pared 5 bases from V and 4 bases from J, leaving 20 bases between. Per germline, CDR1 SGHAT and CDR2 FQNNGV. CDR3 coding DNA: TGTGCCAGCAGCCACCACTCGGGGGGCCCAACCACCGGGGAGCTGTTTTTT. The encoded protein is CASSHHSGGPTTGELFF. Full variable domain (missing parts from reference TRBV11-2 and TRBJ2-2): EAGVAQSPRYKIIEKRQSVAFWCNPISGHATLYWYQQILGQGPKLLIQFQNNGVVDDSQLPKDRFSAERLKGVDSTLKIQPAKLEDSAVYLCASSHHSGGPTTGELFFGEGSRLTVL.

The chain carries TRBV19 and TRBJ1-1; TRBD1 is a possible D gene (6 bases). V was clipped by 5 bases and J by 4 bases, with 14 bases between them. Per germline, CDR1 LNHDA and CDR2 SQIVND (reference sequence). CDR3 length equals 14 residues. The CDR3 DNA is TGTGCCAGTAGTTCGAGGGGGGGAGGCACTGAAGCTTTCTTT. Translation gives CASSSRGGGTEAFF.

The V and J genes are TRBV19 and TRBJ2-5, with TRBD2 matching 8 bases. The germline gives CDR1 LNHDA, CDR2 SQIVND (reference sequence). The CDR3 contains 16 residues. Germline trimming cut 3 bases from V and 0 bases from J; bases unmatched to any gene: 6. CDR3 DNA sequence: TGTGCCAGTAGTATGAGGCCTAGCGGGTACCAAGAGACCCAGTACTTC. Residues: CASSMRPSGYQETQYF.

The chain recombines TRBV11-2 with TRBJ2-7; a weak D match, TRBD2 (5 bases). The CDR3 extends over 15 amino acids. Trimming removed 4 bases from V and 0 bases from J, with 13 bases in between. Germline CDR1 is SGHAT and CDR2 is FQNNGV. For the CDR3, the DNA is TGTGCCAGCAGCTCCACTGGCGGGTACTCCTACGAGCAGTACTTC. Its protein product is CASSSTGGYSYEQYF.

The rearrangement joins TRBV6-5 to TRBJ1-3, with a tentative D call TRBD1 (5 bases). The CDR3 runs 16 residues. Looked up from germline, CDR1 is MNHEY and CDR2 is SVGAGI. Trimming left V 0 bases short and J 0 bases short, with 9 bases between. DNA for the CDR3: TGTGCCAGCAGTTACTCGGGGCAGGACTCTGGAAACACCATATATTTT. Protein product: CASSYSGQDSGNTIYF.